These 26 T cell receptor beta chains came from one sample sequenced in a study of control samples from healthy donors and cancer patients. Here immunoSEQ multiplex PCR was the method, and the copy in TCRdb shows in-frame clones only, minus some. Found here are 100,000 or so clones, about 86% of them singletons; the top ten hold about 1.3%. Sequencing was done on a sample of blood. These receptors originate from a woman between 50 and 59 years old in good health.

The chain combines TRBV9 with TRBJ2-1; 8 positions match TRBD2. This CDR3 spans 15 amino acids. Germline CDR1 and CDR2: SGDLS and YYNGEE. V lost 1 base, J lost 9 bases, and 9 bases stayed unmatched. This CDR3 is CASSVNGRAEVEQFF. CDR3 DNA sequence: TGTGCCAGCAGCGTAAACGGGAGGGCCGAGGTTGAGCAGTTCTTC. Based on the CDR3 plus reference TRBV9 and TRBJ2-1, the full variable domain is DSGVTQTPKHLITATGQRVTLRCSPRSGDLSVYWYQQSLDQGLQFLIQYYNGEERAKGNILERFSAQQFPDLHSELNLSSLELGDSALYFCASSVNGRAEVEQFFGPGTRLTVL.

The chain uses TRBV6-6 and TRBJ2-6; D gene unclear. Trimming took off 5 bases at V and 0 bases at J, with 11 bases between the two ends. The CDR3 has 16 amino acids. Germline lookup yields CDR1 MNHNY and CDR2 SVGAGI (reference sequence). The CDR3 nucleotides are TGTGCCAGCAGTCCAGATTATAACTCTGGGGCCAACGTCCTGACTTTC. This sequence encodes CASSPDYNSGANVLTF.

The chain recombines TRBV7-2 with TRBJ2-7; possibly TRBD1 or TRBD2 for D (5 bases each). The CDR3 is made up of 14 amino acids. V was clipped by 3 bases and J by 9 bases, with 18 bases between them. Germline loops: CDR1 SGHTA, CDR2 FQGNSA. This chain's CDR3 is CASSFLRDPPGQYF. DNA of the CDR3: TGTGCCAGCAGCTTTCTCCGGGACCCCCCCGGGCAGTACTTC.

The chain's CDR3 is CASSENYGYTF. Written as DNA, the CDR3 is TGTGCCAGCAGTGAGAACTATGGCTACACCTTC. The chain combines TRBV25-1 with TRBJ1-2; the D is unclear. V lost 3 bases and J lost 2, with 1 base in between. CDR1 and CDR2 (germline): MGHDK, SYGVNS. This CDR3 is 11 amino acids long.

V usage is TRBV6-5 and J usage is TRBJ2-3, with D possibly called TRBD1 or TRBD2 (5 bases each). The germline V and J ends were trimmed by 7 bases and 2 bases, with 13 bases remaining between them. There are 14 residues in the CDR3. The germline CDR1 and CDR2 sequences are MNHEY and SVGAGI. The CDR3 DNA sequence: TGTGCCAGCACCCGAGCAGGGACCACAGATACGCAGTATTTT. It codes for CASTRAGTTDTQYF.

This clone is a singleton in its sample. V usage is TRBV19 and J usage is TRBJ2-5; unclear D gene. Germline CDR1 LNHDA, CDR2 SQIVND (reference sequence). Between the trimmed V and J ends, which lost 5 bases and 5 bases, there was a span of 12 bases. This CDR3 comprises 13 residues. The CDR3, as DNA: TGTGCCAGTAGTTCCAAAGCAGGCGAGACCCAGTACTTC. Translating it yields CASSSKAGETQYF.

CDR3 amino acids: CASSPPQVERGGPSYEQYF. The CDR3, as DNA: TGTGCCAGCAGCCCACCCCAAGTAGAGCGGGGGGGCCCATCCTACGAGCAGTACTTC. The chain recombines TRBV3-1 (or the pseudogene TRBV3-2) with TRBJ2-7; 10 positions agree with TRBD2. V shed 4 bases, J shed 1 base, and the junction held 16 bases outside the gene matches. This CDR3 has 19 amino acids. Looked up from germline, CDR1 is LGHDT and CDR2 is YNNKEL (reference sequence).

The chain carries TRBV5-6 and TRBJ1-1; D ambiguous. The CDR3 has 14 residues. The germline V gene has CDR1 SGHDT and CDR2 YYEEEE. The V gene lost 3 bases and the J gene lost 0 bases, with 9 bases spanning the gap. The CDR3 here is CASSSPLLNTEAFF. As DNA, the CDR3 is TGTGCCAGCAGCTCGCCCCTCCTGAACACTGAAGCTTTCTTT.

This chain links TRBV9 with TRBJ2-3, with D perhaps matching TRBD1 or TRBD2 (6 bases each). This CDR3 is 15 amino acids long. Germline-derived CDR1 and CDR2 are SGDLS and YYNGEE. Trimming stripped 2 bases from V and 0 bases from J, with 10 bases between. As DNA, the CDR3 is TGTGCCAGCAGCGTGGGGGCGGGGAGCACAGATACGCAGTATTTT. It is translated as CASSVGAGSTDTQYF. Full variable domain (outside the CDR3, taken from reference TRBV9 and TRBJ2-3): DSGVTQTPKHLITATGQRVTLRCSPRSGDLSVYWYQQSLDQGLQFLIQYYNGEERAKGNILERFSAQQFPDLHSELNLSSLELGDSALYFCASSVGAGSTDTQYFGPGTRLTVL.

The rearrangement uses TRBV7-3 and TRBJ2-3; possibly TRBD1 for D (5 bases). CDR3 length equals 15 residues. The V gene lost 1 base and the J gene lost 2 bases, with 10 bases spanning the gap. Germline V gene data show CDR1 as SGHTA and CDR2 as FQGTGA. Here the CDR3 DNA reads TGTGCCAGCAGCTTAAACGGCAGGGTCACAGATACGCAGTATTTT. It encodes CASSLNGRVTDTQYF.

The rearrangement joins TRBV28 to TRBJ1-1, with D maybe TRBD1 (6 bases). This CDR3 is 13 amino acids long. From germline, CDR1 is MDHEN and CDR2 SYDVKM. V was cut by 6 bases and J by 11 bases, with 19 bases left in between. The CDR3 coding sequence is TGTGCCAGCAGCTATACCGGACAGATGGTGGCTTTCTTT. As protein: CASSYTGQMVAFF.

The chain carries TRBV6-1 and TRBJ2-5; 7 nucleotides agree with TRBD2. The CDR3 runs to 15 residues. The germline gives CDR1 MNHNS, CDR2 SASEGT. With V trimmed by 2 bases and J by 5 bases, 8 bases remained unmatched. CDR3 DNA: TGTGCCAGCAGTGAATCGCCATTCGGGAGGGAGACCCAGTACTTC. Translated: CASSESPFGRETQYF.

The chain is built from TRBV5-1 and TRBJ2-4; maybe TRBD1 (6 bases). The V gene's germline CDR1 is SGHRS and CDR2 YFSETQ. The CDR3 covers 14 residues. V was pared by 3 bases and J by 4 bases, with 11 bases between. CDR3 DNA sequence: TGCGCCAGCAGCTCCCGGGACAAGAAAAACATTCAGTACTTC. It translates to CASSSRDKKNIQYF.

This chain joins TRBV14 and TRBJ2-1; D possibly corresponds to TRBD1 (6 bases). The V end lost 2 bases, the J end lost 6 bases, and 14 bases lay between the germline ends. The CDR3 runs 15 residues. The germline CDR1 and CDR2 sequences are SGHDN and FVKESK. The CDR3 DNA reads TGTGCCAGCAGCCAACTACAGGGAAAGGTCAATGAGCAGTTCTTC. It encodes CASSQLQGKVNEQFF.

Only a few counts were recorded for this clone. V is TRBV27 and J is TRBJ1-2; D is uncertain. The CDR3 covers 16 residues. V was shortened by 3 bases and J by 0 bases, with 14 bases between the two germline ends. Per the germline V gene, CDR1 is MNHEY and CDR2 is SMNVEV (reference sequence). The CDR3 loop reads CASSFGHGRANYGYTF. CDR3 in DNA: TGTGCCAGCAGTTTTGGTCATGGGAGAGCTAACTATGGCTACACCTTC.

The rearrangement uses TRBV19 and TRBJ2-7; D gene uncertain. V shed 6 bases and J shed 4 bases, with 4 bases lying between them. Germline V CDR1 and CDR2: LNHDA, SQIVND (reference sequence). CDR3 length: 10 amino acids. CDR3 sequence (DNA): TGTGCCAGTAGACCTTACGAGCAGTACTTC. It specifies CASRPYEQYF.

V usage is TRBV7-6 and J usage is TRBJ2-5; TRBD1 is a possible D gene (6 bases). Trimming cost V 2 bases and J 3 bases, with 13 bases left between them. Germline-derived CDR1 and CDR2 are SGHVS and FNYEAQ. The CDR3 contains 15 residues. This CDR3 is CASSLIGNREETQYF. In nucleotides, the CDR3 is TGTGCCAGCAGCTTAATTGGTAACAGGGAAGAGACCCAGTACTTC.

The V call is TRBV12-3 or TRBV12-4, the J call TRBJ1-3; D not resolved. The germline V and J ends were trimmed by 10 bases and 7 bases, with 17 bases remaining between them. The CDR3 spans 13 residues. CDR3 sequence reads: CATRPRESNTIYF. CDR3 bases: TGTGCCACCAGACCACGGGAAAGTAACACCATATATTTT.

The chain employs TRBV5-7 and TRBJ1-1; D gene uncertain. TRBV5-7 falls under the ORF class, with uncertain function. The CDR3 has 14 amino acids. Trimming left V 4 bases short and J 1 base short, with 11 bases between. The CDR3: CASSIETENTEAFF. The CDR3, as DNA: TGTGCCAGCAGCATTGAGACCGAGAACACTGAAGCTTTCTTT.

The gene calls are TRBV7-2 and TRBJ2-2; D may match TRBD1 or TRBD2 (6 bases each). Germline V gives CDR1 SGHTA, CDR2 FQGNSA. The V end was cut by 5 bases, the J end by 3 bases, with 10 bases between. The CDR3 extends over 14 amino acids. The DNA of the CDR3 is TGTGCCAGCAGCCCTAGGGGGGACACCGGGGAGCTGTTTTTT. Its protein is CASSPRGDTGELFF.

The V call is TRBV7-9, the J call TRBJ1-1, with 9 bases lining up with TRBD1. The CDR3 length is 15 residues. The ends lost 3 bases at V and 5 bases at J; junction bases unmatched: 7. Germline V CDR1 and CDR2: SEHNR, FQNEAQ (reference sequence). The CDR3 loop is CASSFGTGGKTEAFF. The CDR3 DNA follows: TGTGCCAGCAGCTTCGGAACAGGGGGCAAGACTGAAGCTTTCTTT.

The gene calls are TRBV11-2 and TRBJ1-1; D ambiguous. Trimming shortened V by 3 bases and J by 4 bases, and 9 bases separated the two germline ends. The CDR3 spans 13 residues. Germline assignment: CDR1 SGHAT and CDR2 FQNNGV. This CDR3 reads CASSFNGGTEAFF. CDR3 nucleotide sequence: TGTGCCAGCAGCTTTAATGGTGGCACTGAAGCTTTCTTT.

The chain uses TRBV7-2 and TRBJ1-3; D not resolved. The CDR3 runs 15 residues. V was clipped by 4 bases and J by 4 bases, with 14 bases between them. From germline, CDR1 is SGHTA and CDR2 FQGNSA. The CDR3 nucleotides read TGTGCCAGCAGCTCCAATACCGGGCTCGGAAACACCATATATTTT. It yields the protein CASSSNTGLGNTIYF.

V usage is TRBV19 and J usage is TRBJ2-3, with 9 bases aligning to TRBD2. With V trimmed by 4 bases and J by 6 bases, 8 bases remained unmatched. CDR1 LNHDA and CDR2 SQIVND come from the germline V gene (reference sequence). This CDR3 region has 15 residues. CDR3 protein: CASSTDYSGSDTQYF. DNA for the CDR3: TGTGCCAGTAGTACCGATTATAGCGGGAGCGATACGCAGTATTTT.

This clone was seen only once. The chain links TRBV18 to TRBJ1-6, with TRBD1 matching 9 bases. The CDR3 spans 16 residues. Germline V gives CDR1 KGHSH, CDR2 LQKENI. Unmatched junction bases numbered 5, after V lost 6 bases and J lost 2 bases. CDR3 amino acids: CASSQRQGAYNSPLHF. CDR3 nucleotide sequence: TGTGCCAGCTCCCAAAGACAGGGGGCCTATAATTCACCCCTCCACTTT.

The V gene is TRBV5-1, the J gene TRBJ2-7; D might be TRBD2 (6 bases). V lost 4 bases and J lost 7, with 18 bases in between. CDR1 and CDR2 from the germline V gene are SGHRS and YFSETQ. CDR3 length equals 14 residues. This chain's CDR3 is CASSGGVTAGEQYF. Here the CDR3 DNA reads TGCGCCAGCAGCGGCGGGGTTACGGCCGGGGAGCAGTACTTC. Full variable domain (remainder filled in from reference TRBV5-1 and TRBJ2-7): KAGVTQTPRYLIKTRGQQVTLSCSPISGHRSVSWYQQTPGQGLQFLFEYFSETQRNKGNFPGRFSGRQFSNSRSEMNVSTLELGDSALYLCASSGGVTAGEQYFGPGTRLTVT.